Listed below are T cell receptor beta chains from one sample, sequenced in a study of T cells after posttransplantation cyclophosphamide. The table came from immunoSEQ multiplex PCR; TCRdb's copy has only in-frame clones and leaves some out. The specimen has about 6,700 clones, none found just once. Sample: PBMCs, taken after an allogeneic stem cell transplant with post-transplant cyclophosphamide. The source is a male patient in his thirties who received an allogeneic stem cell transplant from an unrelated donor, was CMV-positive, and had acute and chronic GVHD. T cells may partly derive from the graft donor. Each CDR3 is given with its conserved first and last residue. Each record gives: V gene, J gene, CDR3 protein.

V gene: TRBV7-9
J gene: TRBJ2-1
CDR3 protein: CASSRGPGASNEQFF

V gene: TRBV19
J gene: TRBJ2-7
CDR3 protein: CASSTGQGAGGSYEQYF

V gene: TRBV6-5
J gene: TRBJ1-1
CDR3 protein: CASSYITGEGTEAFF

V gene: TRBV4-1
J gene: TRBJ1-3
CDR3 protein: CASSQDPGGSPSGNTIYF

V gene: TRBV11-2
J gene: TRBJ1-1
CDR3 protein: CASSLSTRGTEAFF

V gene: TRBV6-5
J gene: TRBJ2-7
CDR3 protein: CASQRGGSSYEQYF

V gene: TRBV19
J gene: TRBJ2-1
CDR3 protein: CASSIPQGVSMYNEQFF

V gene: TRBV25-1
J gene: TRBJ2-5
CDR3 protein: CASRDRAAETQYF

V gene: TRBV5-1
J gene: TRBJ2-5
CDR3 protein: CASSLVGRGRETQYF

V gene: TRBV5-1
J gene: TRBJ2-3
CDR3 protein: CASRPGSTDTQYF

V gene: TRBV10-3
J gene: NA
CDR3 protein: CAISESTSEQYF

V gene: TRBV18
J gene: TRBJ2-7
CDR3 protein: CASSPPMGQGPGEQYF

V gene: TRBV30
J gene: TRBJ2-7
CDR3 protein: CAWSTGSSYEQYF

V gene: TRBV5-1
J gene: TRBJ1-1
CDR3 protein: CASSLRPTDQGTEAFF

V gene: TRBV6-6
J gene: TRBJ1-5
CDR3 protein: CASSYVDRETLQHF

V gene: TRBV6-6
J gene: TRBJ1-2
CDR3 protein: CASSYLGASNYGYTF

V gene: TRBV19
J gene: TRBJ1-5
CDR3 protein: CASSTADRGWQPQHF

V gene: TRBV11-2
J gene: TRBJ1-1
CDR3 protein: CASPKTMNTEAFF

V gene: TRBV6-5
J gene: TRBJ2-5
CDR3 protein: CASSYWEEGTQYF

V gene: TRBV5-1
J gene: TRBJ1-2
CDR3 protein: CASSLDADRLYGYTF

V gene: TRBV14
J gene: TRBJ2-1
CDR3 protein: CASSRGQWGYNEQFF

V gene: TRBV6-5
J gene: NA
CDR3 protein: CASNPGTGRGEQYF

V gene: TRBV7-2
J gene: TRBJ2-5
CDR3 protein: CASSLAYQETQYF

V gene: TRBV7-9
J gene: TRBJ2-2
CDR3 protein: CASSSGLAQKEVFF

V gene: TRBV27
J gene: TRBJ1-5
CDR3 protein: CASSLNSGNQPQHF

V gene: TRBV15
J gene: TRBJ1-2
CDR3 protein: CATSSRAENSRGRLGYTF

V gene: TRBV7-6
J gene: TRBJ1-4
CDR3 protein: CASSAPGLNEKLFF

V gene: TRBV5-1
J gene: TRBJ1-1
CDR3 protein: CASSVGRQGTEAFF

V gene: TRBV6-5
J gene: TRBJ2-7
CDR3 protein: CASRFSEAYEQYF

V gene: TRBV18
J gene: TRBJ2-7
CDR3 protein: CASSLPGQGAWEQYF

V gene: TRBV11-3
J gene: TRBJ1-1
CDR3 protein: CASSLGAPSLNTEAFF

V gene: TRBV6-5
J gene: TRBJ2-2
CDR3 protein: CASREGGTGELFF

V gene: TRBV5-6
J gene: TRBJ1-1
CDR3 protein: CASSGGAGREAFF

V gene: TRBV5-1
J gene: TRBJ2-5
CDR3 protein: CASSTAWGGQETQYF

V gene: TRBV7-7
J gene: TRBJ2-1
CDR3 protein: CASSLEPPYAGSYNEQFF

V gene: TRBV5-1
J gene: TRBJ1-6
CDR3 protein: CASSFGTVYNSPLHF

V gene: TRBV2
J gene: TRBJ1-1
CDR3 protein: CASSGRGDKNTEAFF

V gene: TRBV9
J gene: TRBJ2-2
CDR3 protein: CASSALPAGGVTGELFF

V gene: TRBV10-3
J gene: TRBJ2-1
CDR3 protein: CAISEMTGAYNEQFF

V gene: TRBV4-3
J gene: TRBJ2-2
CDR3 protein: CASSPGLAGGELFF

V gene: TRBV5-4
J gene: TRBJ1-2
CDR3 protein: CASSFGRDYGYTF

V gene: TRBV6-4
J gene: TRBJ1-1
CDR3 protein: CASSVEEGTEAFF

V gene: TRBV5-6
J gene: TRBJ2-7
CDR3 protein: CASSSQGQGRHEQYF

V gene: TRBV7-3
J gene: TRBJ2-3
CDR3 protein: CASSSRLTDTQYF

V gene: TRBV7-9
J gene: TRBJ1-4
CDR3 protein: CASSPGTGSGEKLFF

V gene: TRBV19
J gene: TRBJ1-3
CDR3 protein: CASSIISGNTIYF

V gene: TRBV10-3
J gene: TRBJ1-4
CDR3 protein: CAIRSGQNNEKLFF

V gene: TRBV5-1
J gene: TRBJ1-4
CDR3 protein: CASSRVGQGGNEKLFF

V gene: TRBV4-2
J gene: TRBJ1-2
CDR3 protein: CASSQDPGNYGYTF

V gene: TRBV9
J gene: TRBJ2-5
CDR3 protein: CASSGTSGPQETQYF

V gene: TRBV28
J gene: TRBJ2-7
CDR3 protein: CASSPPGQGHEQYF

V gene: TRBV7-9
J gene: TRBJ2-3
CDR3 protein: CASSFRGDTQYF

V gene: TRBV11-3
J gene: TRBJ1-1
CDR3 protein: CASSSDRVSAEAFF

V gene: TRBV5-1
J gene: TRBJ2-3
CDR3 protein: CASSKGLALTDTQYF

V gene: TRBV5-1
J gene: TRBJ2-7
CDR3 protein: CASSPDRAGTYEQYF

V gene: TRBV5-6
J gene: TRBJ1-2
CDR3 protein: CASKGQGYGYTF

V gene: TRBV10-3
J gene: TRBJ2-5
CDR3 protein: CAISPGQGRETQYF

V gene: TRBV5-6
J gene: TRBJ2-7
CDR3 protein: CASSRGQGDEQYF

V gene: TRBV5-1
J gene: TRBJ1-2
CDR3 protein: CASSLGQGASNYGYTF

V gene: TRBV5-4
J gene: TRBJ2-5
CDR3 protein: CASSSIQGQETQYF